These 27 T cell receptor beta chains came from one sample sequenced in a study of Ad26.COV2.S vaccination and SARS-CoV-2 variants. Treatment indicated: roughly 20 received Ad26.COV2.S at low or high dose, single or two shots; roughly 5 received placebo; per-sample allocation not given. Day 63 following the first vaccine or placebo injection was when the samples were taken. The repertoire was sequenced with immunoSEQ multiplex PCR; TCRdb's copy has only in-frame clones and lacks some. The sample gives a few hundred thousand clones, approximately 92% of which show up once; approximately 1.6% is in the top ten. The input for sequencing was peripheral blood, taken in a trial of Ad26.COV2.S vaccine versus placebo. The receptors here all came from a person aged 18-60 years who received the Ad26.COV2.S COVID-19 vaccine or a placebo.

The genes are TRBV12-3 or TRBV12-4 and TRBJ2-5; D remains unclear. The length of the CDR3 is 11 residues. Trimming took off 3 bases at V and 7 bases at J, with 6 bases between the two ends. For the CDR3, the DNA is TGTGCCAGCAGTTTCTTGGCGACCCAGTACTTC. Encoded protein: CASSFLATQYF.

Points on this clone: The sample carries other DNA sequences with the same CDR3. The J gene is TRBJ2-5, the V gene TRBV7-2; 10 bases are shared with TRBD2. CDR1 is SGHTA, CDR2 FQGNSA, per germline. This CDR3 comprises 16 residues. After removal of 1 base from V and 5 bases from J, the junction contained 7 bases not matched to a gene. In nucleotides, the CDR3 is TGTGCCAGCAGCTTAGTCTCAGCGGGGGGGCTGGAGACCCAGTACTTC. The encoded protein is CASSLVSAGGLETQYF.

The chain recombines TRBV7-2 with TRBJ2-5, with a possible D match to TRBD1 (6 bases). CDR3 size: 15 residues. Germline loops: CDR1 SGHTA, CDR2 FQGNSA. The V end was cut by 2 bases, the J end by 3 bases, with 13 bases between. The CDR3: CASSLILQGKETQYF. Here the CDR3 DNA reads TGTGCCAGCAGCTTAATTCTACAGGGCAAAGAGACCCAGTACTTC.

The chain carries TRBV4-2 and TRBJ2-4; D not certain. Between the trimmed V and J ends, which lost 1 base and 0 bases, there was a span of 10 bases. CDR1 is LGHNA, CDR2 YNFKEQ, per germline. The CDR3 loop spans 16 amino acids. CDR3 sequence (DNA): TGTGCCAGCAGCCAAGTGTCAGCATTAGCCAAAAACATTCAGTACTTC. This sequence encodes CASSQVSALAKNIQYF.

V gene TRBV7-2 combines with J gene TRBJ1-2; D is ambiguous. The CDR3 runs 14 residues. Trimming stripped 3 bases from V and 8 bases from J, with 16 bases between. Germline V gene lookup returns CDR1 SGHTA and CDR2 FQGNSA. Here the CDR3 DNA reads TGTGCCAGCAGCTTGTTGATCGTAGCCGGGGGCTACACCTTC. This translates into CASSLLIVAGGYTF.

The chain links TRBV10-3 to TRBJ2-5, with D perhaps matching TRBD2 (5 bases). The V gene lost 0 bases and the J gene lost 5 bases, with 16 bases spanning the gap. CDR3 length: 16 residues. Germline values: CDR1 ENHRY, CDR2 SYGVKD. The CDR3 reads CAISESSGSGKETQYF. The DNA of the CDR3 is TGTGCCATCAGTGAGTCGAGCGGATCGGGAAAGGAGACCCAGTACTTC.

The genes are TRBV2 and TRBJ2-3; 9 bases fit TRBD2. CDR3 length: 15 residues. The V and J ends lost 3 bases and 5 bases, in that order; junction bases with no gene match: 6. Per germline, CDR1 SNHLY and CDR2 FYNNEI. The CDR3 loop reads CASSEQRGAVDTQYF. Here the CDR3 DNA reads TGTGCCAGCAGTGAGCAGCGGGGGGCAGTAGATACGCAGTATTTT.

The genes are TRBV7-2 and TRBJ2-7; D uncertain. V gave up 1 base and J gave up 2 bases, with 9 bases separating them. CDR3 size: 14 residues. CDR1 and CDR2 (germline): SGHTA, FQGNSA. CDR3 protein: CASSLVSQTYEQYF. The CDR3 bases are TGTGCCAGCAGCTTAGTCAGCCAGACCTACGAGCAGTACTTC.

This chain links TRBV19 with TRBJ1-5; D is perhaps TRBD1 (5 bases). Trimming took off 6 bases at V and 11 bases at J, with 23 bases between the two ends. Per the germline V gene, CDR1 is LNHDA and CDR2 is SQIVND (reference sequence). The CDR3 sequence is 15 residues long. The CDR3 nucleotides are TGTGCCAGTAGGTTAAGCCTATCAGGGCGTAGATCCCAGCATTTT. As protein: CASRLSLSGRRSQHF.

The genes are TRBV7-9 and TRBJ1-6, with 8 positions matching TRBD1. Germline lookup yields CDR1 SEHNR and CDR2 FQNEAQ (reference sequence). V was pared by 2 bases and J by 4 bases, with 1 base of the junction left unmatched. CDR3 length equals 15 residues. The DNA of the CDR3 is TGTGCCAGCAGCTTACGGACAGGGTATAATTCACCCCTCCACTTT. The encoded protein is CASSLRTGYNSPLHF.

The chain employs TRBV10-3 and TRBJ2-7, with no clear D. V was cut by 3 bases and J by 5 bases, with 8 bases left in between. This CDR3 is 12 amino acids long. From germline, CDR1 is ENHRY and CDR2 SYGVKD. Here the CDR3 DNA reads TGTGCCATCAGTGAAGGAGCTAACGAGCAGTACTTC. It codes for CAISEGANEQYF.

This rearrangement joins TRBV27 to TRBJ2-3; possibly TRBD1 or TRBD2 for D (6 bases each). The germline gives CDR1 MNHEY, CDR2 SMNVEV (reference sequence). V dropped 7 bases and J dropped 0 bases, with 26 bases sitting between them. CDR3 length: 19 amino acids. The CDR3, as DNA: TGTGCCAGCACCCTAAGGGGGAGACGACTAGACTCGAGCACAGATACGCAGTATTTT. Its protein is CASTLRGRRLDSSTDTQYF.

The rearrangement links TRBV15 to TRBJ1-5, with 7 bases aligning to TRBD1. V lost 0 bases, J lost 1 base, and 6 bases stayed unmatched. This CDR3 is 17 amino acids long. Germline CDR1 and CDR2: LNHNV and YYDKDF (reference sequence). In DNA form, the CDR3 reads TGTGCCACCAGCAGAGAGGGTACAGGGGTGAGCAATCAGCCCCAGCATTTT. Its translation is CATSREGTGVSNQPQHF.

The chain couples TRBV4-1 to TRBJ2-7; possibly TRBD1 for D (6 bases). Per germline, CDR1 MGHRA and CDR2 YSYEKL. V was trimmed by 6 bases and J by 6 bases, leaving 18 bases between them. CDR3 length: 14 residues. In DNA, the CDR3 is TGCGCCAGCAGAAGTCGGACTTTAGGGGGCGAGCAGTACTTC. Translated: CASRSRTLGGEQYF.

This clone was seen a handful of times. The genes are TRBV7-9 and TRBJ1-6, with 10 bases matching TRBD1. Germline CDR1 and CDR2: SEHNR and FQNEAQ (reference sequence). The CDR3 spans 15 residues. Trimming cost V 3 bases and J 10 bases; bases outside gene matches: 6. This CDR3 is CASSFSGTGASPLHF. In DNA, the CDR3 is TGTGCCAGCAGCTTCTCCGGGACAGGGGCCTCACCCCTCCACTTT.

About this clone: Sequence at one end of the junction differs from germline and may be a read error. The rearrangement links TRBV20-1 to TRBJ1-1, with a possible D match to TRBD1 (5 bases). There are 11 residues in the CDR3. From germline, CDR1 is DFQATT and CDR2 SNEGSKA (reference sequence). The CDR3 DNA reads as TGCAGTGCTAGAACCATAGCGGGGGTCGGATTT. Protein product: CSARTIAGVGF.

In this sample, this clone turned up once. The chain joins TRBV3-1 (or the pseudogene TRBV3-2) to TRBJ2-3; 12 bases map to TRBD2. CDR1 LGHDT and CDR2 YNNKEL come from the germline V gene (reference sequence). The CDR3 has 17 amino acids. V was pared by 2 bases and J by 5 bases, with 8 bases of the junction left unmatched. The DNA of the CDR3 is TGTGCCAGCAGCCAATCGTCTAGCGGGGGGGCTCAAGATACGCAGTATTTT. Protein sequence: CASSQSSSGGAQDTQYF.

The chain is built from TRBV19 and TRBJ2-5, with D possibly called TRBD1 or TRBD2 (5 bases each). The V gene lost 5 bases and the J gene lost 9 bases, with 19 bases spanning the gap. The CDR3 runs to 14 residues. The V gene's germline CDR1 is LNHDA and CDR2 SQIVND (reference sequence). The CDR3 reads CASSPLGRLGAQYF. DNA of the CDR3: TGTGCCAGTAGTCCCCTGGGGCGGCTCGGGGCCCAGTACTTC.

Here the CDR3 DNA reads TGCGCCAGCAGCCAAGATCTGAACAGATTATTAGCCAAAAACATTCAGTACTTC. Its protein product is CASSQDLNRLLAKNIQYF. The chain employs TRBV4-3 and TRBJ2-4; D not resolved. V lost 0 bases and J lost 0, with 15 bases in between. CDR1 and CDR2 (germline): LGHNA, YSLEER. The length of the CDR3 is 18 residues.

As to this clone: Other DNA sequences from this sample encode an identical CDR3 as well. The rearrangement links TRBV30 to TRBJ2-7; D call uncertain. The V gene's germline CDR1 is GTSNPN and CDR2 SVGIG (reference sequence). Trimming stripped 2 bases from V and 2 bases from J, with 7 bases between. The CDR3 runs to 12 residues. The CDR3 DNA sequence: TGTGCCTGGAGTCCTGGCGCCTACGAGCAGTACTTC. Encoded protein: CAWSPGAYEQYF. Full variable domain (outside the CDR3, taken from reference TRBV30 and TRBJ2-7): SQTIHQWPATLVQPVGSPLSLECTVEGTSNPNLYWYRQAAGRGLQLLFYSVGIGQISSEVPQNLSASRPQDRQFILSSKKLLLSDSGFYLCAWSPGAYEQYFGPGTRLTVT.

V gene TRBV6-2 or TRBV6-3 combines with J gene TRBJ2-3, with 8 bases fitting TRBD2. V gave up 6 bases and J gave up 3 bases; unmatched junction bases: 5. CDR1 and CDR2 (germline): MNHEY, SVGEGT. The CDR3 length is 14 residues. CDR3 DNA: TGTGCCAGCAGCGCCGGGGGGGAGACAGATACGCAGTATTTT. It is translated as CASSAGGETDTQYF.

The CDR3 DNA follows: TGTGCCAGCAGCCGCCGGGGGAGCAATCAGCCCCAGCATTTT. Its translation is CASSRRGSNQPQHF. This chain uses TRBV5-6 with TRBJ1-5, with a possible D match to TRBD1 (5 bases). Between the trimmed V and J ends, which lost 4 bases and 1 base, there was a span of 9 bases. This CDR3 contains 14 residues. Germline-derived CDR1 and CDR2 are SGHDT and YYEEEE. Complete variable domain (other parts from reference TRBV5-6 and TRBJ1-5): DAGVTQSPTHLIKTRGQQVTLRCSPKSGHDTVSWYQQALGQGPQFIFQYYEEEERQRGNFPDRFSGHQFPNYSSELNVNALLLGDSALYLCASSRRGSNQPQHFGDGTRLSIL.

The V call is TRBV18, the J call TRBJ1-2, with D unresolved. The germline V gene encodes CDR1 KGHSH and CDR2 LQKENI. The CDR3 extends over 14 amino acids. The ends were cut back, 1 base at V and 6 bases at J, with 12 bases in the middle. In nucleotides, the CDR3 is TGTGCCAGCTCACCACTCCCAGAGCGCGATGGCTACACCTTC. Amino acids: CASSPLPERDGYTF.

The chain joins TRBV27 to TRBJ1-6; D may be TRBD1 (6 bases). This CDR3 is built from 15 residues. Germline V CDR1 and CDR2: MNHEY, SMNVEV (reference sequence). V was shortened by 7 bases and J by 10 bases, with 20 bases between the two germline ends. The CDR3 is CASTLTGAFGSPLHF. The CDR3 DNA follows: TGTGCCAGCACTCTTACGGGGGCCTTTGGGTCACCCCTCCACTTT.

The chain is built from TRBV21-1 and TRBJ1-5; the D call in the table, TRBD1, was not verified against the DNA. TRBV21-1 is shown as a pseudogene. The CDR3 runs to 16 residues. The CDR3 DNA reads TGTGCCAGCAGCCGATGGACAGGGGATGGCAATCAGCCCCAGCATTTT. Its translation is CASSRWTGDGNQPQHF.

The chain is built from TRBV5-6 and TRBJ1-1, with a possible D match to TRBD1 (5 bases). Germline V gives CDR1 SGHDT, CDR2 YYEEEE. V lost 4 bases and J 5 bases, leaving 9 bases between the germline ends. There are 12 residues in the CDR3. The chain's CDR3 is CASSIGGTEAFF. CDR3 DNA sequence: TGTGCCAGCAGCATTGGGGGGACTGAAGCTTTCTTT.

This chain uses TRBV5-4 with TRBJ2-2; D is unclear. In germline, CDR1 is SGHNT, CDR2 YYREEE (reference sequence). The V gene lost 3 bases and the J gene lost 0 bases, with 9 bases spanning the gap. The CDR3 runs to 15 residues. CDR3 residues: CASSYSSTNTGELFF. CDR3 nucleotides: TGTGCCAGCAGCTACTCCAGTACGAACACCGGGGAGCTGTTTTTT.